This record looks at one T cell receptor beta chain sequence and its context. The sample comes from a study of blood T cell repertoires in COVID-19. Overall study context: Whether acute or convalescent, the COVID-19 samples came from the United States, Italy and Spain. The analysed material was cDNA or gDNA that came from T cells, B-cell-depleted T cells, or PBMCs.

Original data processing: Amplified reference gene primers provided the basis for estimating nucleated cell counts. Libraries were prepared by immunoSEQ multiplex PCR; TCRdb keeps only in-frame clonotypes and omits some of them. The DNA was the basis for D and trimming; V, J and clone size are from that table. This sample yields about 200,000 clones, of which 80% to 85% are seen a single time; around 8% belongs to the top ten. CDR1 SGHTA and CDR2 FQGNSA come from the germline V gene. The CDR3 has 13 residues. V shed 5 bases, J shed 3 bases, and the junction held 2 bases outside the gene matches. Patients from Seattle were sampled longitudinally, starting during active infection.

The sample comprised peripheral blood. V gene TRBV7-2 combines with J gene TRBJ1-2; 8 nucleotides line up with TRBD1. The receptor comes from a woman of 80 years or more with COVID-19, enrolled during active disease. In nucleotides, the CDR3 is TGTGCCAGCAGCCCGACAGGGGACTATGGCTACACCTTC. The encoded protein is CASSPTGDYGYTF.